Presented here are 17 T cell receptor beta chains from one specimen sequenced in a study of T-cell memory formation after mild COVID-19. Using its own MiXCR run on the 5' RACE reads, TCRdb lists one record per CDR3 protein. The sample has 35,000 to 55,000 distinct CDR3 sequences; about a tenth are singletons. The sequenced material came from PBMCs or a T cell subset sorted from them (not recorded which). These receptors were taken from an adult woman who had mild COVID-19 (a few samples of this study predate the infection). Cell type and time point are not known.

This clonotype was seen a handful of times. The J gene is TRBJ2-7, the V gene TRBV7-2, with 8 bases aligning to TRBD2. CDR1 and CDR2 (germline): SGHTA, FQGNSA. There are 19 residues in the CDR3. Losses at the gene ends were 3 bases for V and 3 bases for J; bases not matched to a gene: 19. The CDR3 coding sequence is TGTGCCAGCAGCTTCTTAACCTGGGATGTTAGCGGGGACCTCTACGAGCAGTACTTC. This gives the protein CASSFLTWDVSGDLYEQYF.

This chain links TRBV5-6 with TRBJ2-1; possible D gene TRBD2, 6 bases. The germline V gene encodes CDR1 SGHDT and CDR2 YYEEEE. Trimming cost V 4 bases and J 7 bases, with 9 bases left between them. This CDR3 has 12 amino acids. CDR3 DNA: TGTGCCAGCAGCCTTGGACTAAATGAGCAGTTCTTC. It translates to CASSLGLNEQFF.

In its sample, this clonotype was seen many times. V and J are TRBV20-1 and TRBJ2-3; 9 bases align to TRBD2. The CDR3 has 14 residues. Per germline, CDR1 DFQATT and CDR2 SNEGSKA (reference sequence). The junction had 9 bases not matched to a gene; V was cut back by 3 bases and J by 8 bases. The CDR3, as DNA: TGCAGTGCTAGCATAGCGGGAGTAGTGAGTACGCAGTATTTT. Translated, it gives CSASIAGVVSTQYF.

This clonotype was detected only a few times. The CDR3 DNA follows: TGCAGTGCTAGTATAGGGAGCAGGAATGGCTACACCTTC. It is translated as CSASIGSRNGYTF. The V gene is TRBV20-1, the J gene TRBJ1-2, with D uncertain. The CDR3 length is 13 residues. Germline-derived CDR1 and CDR2 are DFQATT and SNEGSKA (reference sequence). V lost 3 bases and J 6 bases, leaving 14 bases between the germline ends.

This clonotype was observed many times. The chain links TRBV12-3 or TRBV12-4 to TRBJ2-7; D is possibly TRBD2 (6 bases). V dropped 0 bases and J dropped 3 bases, with 9 bases sitting between them. This CDR3 spans 14 amino acids. The CDR3 loop is CASSLAGGDYEQYF. Here the CDR3 DNA reads TGTGCCAGCAGTTTAGCGGGCGGGGACTACGAGCAGTACTTC.

Only a few counts were recorded for this clonotype. This chain joins TRBV30 and TRBJ1-1, with 9 bases lining up with TRBD1. V was clipped by 4 bases and J by 8 bases; unmatched bases: 11. This CDR3 is built from 14 residues. CDR1 and CDR2 from the germline V gene are GTSNPN and SVGIG (reference sequence). This CDR3 is CAWKEQGAGMEAFF. The CDR3, as DNA: TGTGCCTGGAAGGAACAGGGGGCAGGGATGGAAGCTTTCTTT.

There are a few counts of this clonotype. In DNA, the CDR3 is TGTGCCAGCAGCCGGCGCGGAGAGGATGGTACGCAGTATTTT. It encodes CASSRRGEDGTQYF. The rearrangement links TRBV4-2 to TRBJ2-3; D is ambiguous. V was cut by 4 bases and J by 8 bases, with 16 bases left in between. The germline V gene has CDR1 LGHNA and CDR2 YNFKEQ. CDR3 length equals 14 residues.

The chain carries TRBV24-1 and TRBJ2-1, with 9 positions matching TRBD2. This CDR3 comprises 13 residues. Germline CDR1 is KGHDR and CDR2 is SFDVKD. V lost 1 base and J lost 11; bases outside the gene matches: 2. The CDR3 nucleotides read TGTGCCACCAGTGATTTAGCGGGGGGACAGCAGTTCTTC. Translated: CATSDLAGGQQFF.

This sequence joins TRBV30 and TRBJ2-5; D might be TRBD1 (6 bases). This CDR3 is built from 13 residues. Germline V CDR1 and CDR2: GTSNPN, SVGIG (reference sequence). Trimming removed 3 bases from V and 3 bases from J, with 11 bases in between. In nucleotides, the CDR3 is TGTGCCTGGAGAGTTAGGGGGAAAGAGACCCAGTACTTC. This codes for CAWRVRGKETQYF.

V gene TRBV18 combines with J gene TRBJ1-1; D call uncertain. Germline lookup yields CDR1 KGHSH and CDR2 LQKENI. CDR3 length equals 13 residues. Deletions cut 3 bases from V and 0 bases from J, with 5 bases between. The CDR3 nucleotides are TGTGCCAGCTCACCCATTATGAACACTGAAGCTTTCTTT. Its translation: CASSPIMNTEAFF.

The table lists this clonotype with many counts. The rearrangement links TRBV4-1 to TRBJ2-1; 9 bases fit TRBD1. The germline CDR1 and CDR2 sequences are MGHRA and YSYEKL. V lost 4 bases, J lost 3 bases, and 10 bases stayed unmatched. CDR3 length: 17 residues. The CDR3 sequence: CASSRQQGAEGYNEQFF. The CDR3 region has the DNA TGCGCCAGCAGCCGTCAACAGGGGGCAGAGGGCTACAATGAGCAGTTCTTC.

V is TRBV28 and J is TRBJ2-7; 8 bases align to TRBD1. The V gene's germline CDR1 is MDHEN and CDR2 SYDVKM. The CDR3 extends over 12 amino acids. With 10 bases clipped from V and 5 bases from J, the junction kept 7 bases outside the gene matches. The CDR3 DNA sequence: TGTGCCACCTGGACAGGGAACCACGAGCAGTACTTC. Translation gives CATWTGNHEQYF.

This clonotype was counted at least ten times. The chain has TRBV12-3 or TRBV12-4 and TRBJ2-1; D is possibly TRBD2 (5 bases). CDR3 length: 10 amino acids. V lost 6 bases and J lost 11, with 8 bases in between. The chain's CDR3 is CASSRRQQFF. The CDR3 DNA reads TGTGCCAGCAGCCGGAGGCAGCAGTTCTTC.

This clonotype was found many times. The DNA of the CDR3 is TGCGCCAGCAGCTTGGGACTACAAGAGACCCAGTACTTC. This encodes CASSLGLQETQYF. The J gene is TRBJ2-5, the V gene TRBV5-1; perhaps TRBD2 as D (5 bases). The CDR3 spans 13 residues. V was clipped by 0 bases and J by 2 bases, with 5 bases between them. The germline gives CDR1 SGHRS, CDR2 YFSETQ.

The rearrangement joins TRBV5-1 to TRBJ1-2, with D unclear. This CDR3 is 13 amino acids long. The germline V gene encodes CDR1 SGHRS and CDR2 YFSETQ. V was trimmed by 3 bases and J by 4 bases, leaving 10 bases between them. In DNA form, the CDR3 reads TGCGCCAGCAGCTCGCCGGGTATCTATGGCTACACCTTC. Translated, it gives CASSSPGIYGYTF.

With respect to this clonotype: A much larger clone differs by one base, so this may be a read error. V gene TRBV5-1 combines with J gene TRBJ2-7; D gene ambiguous. The CDR3 loop spans 13 amino acids. Between the trimmed V and J ends, which lost 5 bases and 2 bases, there was a span of 11 bases. Germline V gene lookup returns CDR1 SGHRS and CDR2 YFSETQ. CDR3 DNA sequence: TGCGCCAGCAGAGCTTGGGAAGCCTACGAGCAGTACTTC. It is translated as CASRAWEAYEQYF.

A few counts support this clonotype. J is TRBJ1-6 and V is TRBV20-1, with 8 bases matching TRBD1. CDR1 is DFQATT, CDR2 SNEGSKA, per germline (reference sequence). The CDR3 loop spans 17 amino acids. V shed 7 bases and J 0 bases; nucleotides not matched to a gene: 11. The CDR3 DNA is TGCAGTGTTAGGCTTTGGGACAGGAGCTCCTATAATTCACCCCTCCACTTT. Residues: CSVRLWDRSSYNSPLHF.